Listed below are T cell receptor beta chains from one sample, sequenced in a study of T-cell memory formation after mild COVID-19. TCRdb processed the 5' RACE reads anew with MiXCR; each CDR3 protein has one entry. Here the sample spans 350,000 to 500,000 distinct CDR3 sequences, around a quarter being singletons. Sequencing was performed on PBMCs or a T cell subset sorted from them (not recorded which). All receptors derive from an adult woman who had mild COVID-19 (a few samples of this study predate the infection). Cell type and time point are not known. The CDR3 runs from the conserved cysteine through the conserved F or W. The D gene is left open where the match is weak. Where a row states a size, it is once, few, many or the class of an expanded clone; other rows omit it.

few	TRBV4-2	.	TRBJ1-4	16	CASSQDPGTRGEKLFF	TGTGCCAGCAGCCAAGATCCGGGCACCCGAGGGGAAAAACTGTTTTTT
.	TRBV6-2/TRBV6-3	.	TRBJ2-3	15	CASGIQGGRTDTQYF	TGTGCCAGCGGGATACAGGGCGGCCGCACAGATACGCAGTATTTT
.	TRBV6-6	TRBD1	TRBJ1-2	13	CASSSWTGKGYTF	TGTGCCAGCAGTTCGTGGACAGGGAAAGGCTACACCTTC
.	TRBV27	TRBD1	TRBJ2-7	15	CASSIQGARLYEQYF	TGTGCCAGCAGTATTCAGGGGGCGCGGTTGTACGAGCAGTACTTC
.	TRBV6-6	.	TRBJ2-3	11	CASRETDTQYF	TGTGCCAGCAGGGAAACAGATACGCAGTATTTT
few	TRBV20-1	.	TRBJ1-5	17	CSARDRITSAGDQPQHF	TGCAGTGCTAGAGATCGAATTACGTCGGCAGGGGATCAGCCCCAGCATTTT
once	TRBV5-1	.	TRBJ1-3	14	CASSGGIAGNTIYF	TGCGCCAGCAGTGGGGGAATAGCTGGAAACACCATATATTTT
.	TRBV27	.	TRBJ2-1	14	CASSFKGRGNEQFF	TGTGCCAGCAGTTTCAAGGGACGCGGCAATGAGCAGTTCTTC
.	TRBV28	.	TRBJ2-7	13	CASRNRGLYEQYF	TGTGCCAGCAGAAACCGGGGGCTATACGAGCAGTACTTC
few	TRBV7-9	.	TRBJ2-1	13	CASSFRRSNEQFF	TGTGCCAGCAGCTTCCGCCGCTCAAATGAGCAGTTCTTC
few	TRBV6-2/TRBV6-3	.	TRBJ2-5	15	CASSYALGGQETQYF	TGTGCCAGCAGTTACGCCCTAGGGGGACAAGAGACCCAGTACTTC
.	TRBV5-1	.	TRBJ2-7	14	CASSGGTPAYEQYF	TGCGCCAGCAGCGGCGGGACTCCCGCTTACGAGCAGTACTTC
.	TRBV7-2	.	TRBJ2-7	11	CASSFAAQQYF	TGTGCCAGCAGCTTCGCCGCACAGCAGTACTTC
.	TRBV4-3	.	TRBJ1-1	15	CASSQDDRKNTEAFF	TGCGCCAGCAGCCAAGATGACAGGAAGAACACTGAAGCTTTCTTT
many	TRBV4-1	.	TRBJ1-1	13	CASSHPLNTEAFF	TGCGCCAGCAGCCACCCTCTTAACACTGAAGCTTTCTTT
few	TRBV5-6	TRBD1	TRBJ1-5	14	CASSLQGAYQPQHF	TGTGCCAGCAGCTTACAGGGGGCTTATCAGCCCCAGCATTTT
.	TRBV4-2	.	TRBJ2-7	15	CASSPTPNRDAEQYF	TGTGCCAGCAGCCCCACCCCGAACCGGGACGCCGAGCAGTACTTC